The rows below give T cell receptor beta chains drawn from one sample of a study of blood T cells in healthy people across ages. TCRdb reprocessed the 5' RACE reads via MiXCR and lists one record per CDR3 protein. The sample lists around 900,000 distinct CDR3 sequences, under 35% seen once, with around a sixth in the top ten. Sample: blood. These receptors were obtained from a woman over 75 in good health. Both conserved end residues are part of each CDR3. The size of a clone is reported for some rows only, either as once, few or many, or as a class for expanded clones.

v_gene: TRBV7-9; j_gene: TRBJ2-5; abundance: many; CDR3aa: CATLPGEETQYF
v_gene: TRBV5-1; j_gene: TRBJ2-6; abundance: .; CDR3aa: CASSPRVSGASVLTF
v_gene: TRBV6-5; j_gene: TRBJ1-3; abundance: .; CDR3aa: CASSDDGTSGNTIYF
v_gene: TRBV5-1; j_gene: TRBJ2-3; abundance: .; CDR3aa: CASSVLEGTDTQYF
v_gene: TRBV5-1; j_gene: TRBJ2-7; abundance: .; CDR3aa: CASSLRPASSYEQYF
v_gene: TRBV23-1; j_gene: TRBJ2-4; abundance: .; CDR3aa: CASLWGAGNKNIQYF
v_gene: TRBV19; j_gene: TRBJ1-6; abundance: .; CDR3aa: CASSMWTDNNSPLHF
v_gene: TRBV5-1; j_gene: TRBJ1-2; abundance: few; CDR3aa: CASTGQGAQGYGYTF
v_gene: TRBV20-1; j_gene: .; abundance: .; CDR3aa: CSAWSDETQYF
v_gene: TRBV2; j_gene: TRBJ1-6; abundance: few; CDR3aa: CASQGQGSSPLHF
v_gene: TRBV9; j_gene: TRBJ2-1; abundance: many; CDR3aa: CASSVSTGNEQFF
v_gene: TRBV7-9; j_gene: TRBJ2-5; abundance: .; CDR3aa: CASSSTDRGETQYF
v_gene: TRBV7-9; j_gene: TRBJ1-6; abundance: many; CDR3aa: CASSPGDRENSPLHF
v_gene: TRBV27; j_gene: TRBJ1-2; abundance: many; CDR3aa: CASSPVPKYGYTF
v_gene: TRBV11-3; j_gene: TRBJ2-7; abundance: .; CDR3aa: CASSSGGPLGIHEQYF
v_gene: TRBV6-2/TRBV6-3; j_gene: TRBJ2-3; abundance: many; CDR3aa: CASSYPARVQDTQYF
v_gene: TRBV12-5; j_gene: TRBJ1-1; abundance: few; CDR3aa: CASGLVSRDTLNTEAFF
v_gene: TRBV15; j_gene: TRBJ2-3; abundance: .; CDR3aa: CATSRKRGEDTQYF
v_gene: TRBV5-1; j_gene: TRBJ2-2; abundance: .; CDR3aa: CASGPRTGELFF
v_gene: TRBV12-3/TRBV12-4; j_gene: TRBJ2-1; abundance: .; CDR3aa: CASIMSEGAYNGQFF
v_gene: TRBV4-3; j_gene: TRBJ2-1; abundance: many; CDR3aa: CASSQRPGQGAYNEQFF
v_gene: TRBV7-2; j_gene: TRBJ1-2; abundance: many; CDR3aa: CASSPSRSNYGYTF
v_gene: TRBV5-1; j_gene: TRBJ2-3; abundance: .; CDR3aa: CASSLMGTTDTQYF
v_gene: TRBV7-2; j_gene: TRBJ1-4; abundance: few; CDR3aa: CASSLAGGFNEKLFF
v_gene: TRBV7-2; j_gene: TRBJ2-7; abundance: many; CDR3aa: CASRSNRGRSHEQYF
v_gene: TRBV6-2/TRBV6-3; j_gene: TRBJ2-3; abundance: few; CDR3aa: CASSYGTGTSTDTQYF
v_gene: TRBV20-1; j_gene: TRBJ2-4; abundance: many; CDR3aa: CSALSPVAKNIQYF
v_gene: TRBV7-9; j_gene: TRBJ1-5; abundance: many; CDR3aa: CASSLTGGGQPQHF
v_gene: TRBV5-6; j_gene: TRBJ2-5; abundance: .; CDR3aa: CASSTRTGGAETQYF
v_gene: TRBV7-9; j_gene: TRBJ2-1; abundance: .; CDR3aa: CASSLVSGTGGDEQFF
v_gene: TRBV20-1; j_gene: TRBJ1-2; abundance: few; CDR3aa: CSAKARTGSGYTF
v_gene: TRBV20-1; j_gene: TRBJ1-3; abundance: few; CDR3aa: CSATGRGRGTIYF
v_gene: TRBV11-2; j_gene: TRBJ2-7; abundance: .; CDR3aa: CASSLGRGAYGQYF
v_gene: TRBV20-1; j_gene: TRBJ2-3; abundance: many; CDR3aa: CSARRGASTDTQYF
v_gene: TRBV6-5; j_gene: TRBJ2-1; abundance: .; CDR3aa: CASSRDTGTSSDGQFF
v_gene: TRBV29-1; j_gene: TRBJ1-2; abundance: many; CDR3aa: CSVGAGYTF
v_gene: TRBV4-3; j_gene: TRBJ1-2; abundance: many; CDR3aa: CASSQERGQGHGYTF